This TCR beta chain came from a study of cytomegalovirus exposure and HLA in healthy donors. Study conclusions and caveats: A later analysis found that most CMV-associated TCR beta chains appeared HLA-restricted.

As concerns this clone: The target antigen is unknown.

Trimming at V came to 6 bases and at J to 13 bases, leaving 26 bases not matched to a gene. Per germline, CDR1 GTSNPN and CDR2 SVGIG (reference sequence). CDR3 length: 16 residues. Primers: 60 Vbeta forward and 13 Jbeta reverse. Assay used: immunoSEQ multiplex PCR; TCRdb lists only in-frame clones, some missing. In all, the sample yields 200,000 or so clones. This TCR derives from a boy aged 5 to 17 in good health and CMV-seronegative. Material: PBMCs. This chain joins TRBV30 and TRBJ2-7, with TRBD2 matching 8 bases. The DNA of the CDR3 is TGTGCCTGTCAAGGACGCCCCAGCGGGGGAGTACGAGCAACTTACTTC. Amino acids: CACQGRPSGGVRATYF.